The next 27 T cell receptor beta chains were all read from a single sample in a study of T cells in Graves' hyperthyroidism and ophthalmopathy. Amplification of TCR beta CDR3 regions used RNA as the template. The HTBI primer set was used in a first-round RT-PCR of the TCR CDR3. TCRdb re-called the multiplex PCR reads through MiXCR, storing one row per CDR3 protein. The repertoire consists of 650,000 to 700,000 distinct CDR3 sequences, with roughly 17% occurring once and the leading ten covering about 16%. Sequenced input: blood. The receptors stem from a man in his forties or fifties with Graves' hyperthyroidism.

This clonotype was observed many times. The chain uses TRBV2 and TRBJ1-2; D remains unclear. The CDR3 length is 12 residues. The V and J ends lost 5 bases and 2 bases respectively, with 6 bases between them. Germline CDR1 is SNHLY and CDR2 is FYNNEI. CDR3 amino acids: CASSNANYGYTF. The CDR3 region has the DNA TGTGCCAGCAGTAACGCGAACTATGGCTACACCTTC.

This clonotype has only a few counts. The chain is built from TRBV9 and TRBJ2-3, with D maybe TRBD1 (6 bases). CDR3 size: 13 residues. Trimming shortened V by 3 bases and J by 7 bases, and 12 bases separated the two germline ends. CDR1 and CDR2 from the germline V gene are SGDLS and YYNGEE. This chain's CDR3 is CASSGQGINTQYF. The CDR3 region has the DNA TGTGCCAGCAGCGGGCAGGGGATTAATACGCAGTATTTT.

V and J are TRBV4-3 and TRBJ2-1; 9 bases are shared with TRBD1. The trim removed 2 bases at V and 8 bases at J, leaving 10 bases unmatched. Germline assignment: CDR1 LGHNA and CDR2 YSLEER. The CDR3 spans 16 residues. The CDR3 DNA follows: TGCGCCAGCAGCCAAACTACAGGGGGCCTGTCAGATGAGCAGTTCTTC. It translates to CASSQTTGGLSDEQFF.

About this clonotype itself: This could be a read error, since a much larger clone is one nucleotide away. The chain combines TRBV5-4 with TRBJ2-7, with D maybe TRBD1 (6 bases). The V end was cut by 3 bases, the J end by 3 bases, with 19 bases between. The CDR3 extends over 16 amino acids. Germline CDR1 and CDR2: SGHNT and YYREEE (reference sequence). The CDR3 DNA follows: TGTGCCAGCAGCTCGTCGCCAGGGGTTAACTTCTACGAGCAGTACTTC. Translation gives CASSSSPGVNFYEQYF. Full variable domain (missing parts from reference TRBV5-4 and TRBJ2-7): ETGVTQSPTHLIKTRGQQVTLRCSSQSGHNTVSWYQQALGQGPQFIFQYYREEENGRGNFPPRFSGLQFPNYSSELNVNALELDDSALYLCASSSSPGVNFYEQYFGPGTRLTVT.

This clonotype was counted at least ten times. The CDR3 sequence: CASSLTRKLYEQYF. The CDR3 coding sequence is TGTGCCAGCAGCTTGACTAGGAAACTCTACGAGCAGTACTTC. The chain links TRBV5-6 to TRBJ2-7; perhaps TRBD2 as D (5 bases). V lost 1 base to trimming and J lost 3 bases, with 11 bases between them. The CDR3 has 14 amino acids. Looked up from germline, CDR1 is SGHDT and CDR2 is YYEEEE.

The sample holds a few counts of this clonotype. The CDR3 DNA sequence: TGTGCCAGTAGTATCGGGACAGTCTCCGATTACGAGCAGTACTTC. Residues: CASSIGTVSDYEQYF. The chain combines TRBV19 with TRBJ2-7; 7 bases match TRBD1. V lost 3 bases and J lost 4; bases outside the gene matches: 9. The CDR3 spans 15 residues. The germline V gene has CDR1 LNHDA and CDR2 SQIVND (reference sequence).

The table lists this clonotype with many counts. The chain recombines TRBV2 with TRBJ1-2; D gene ambiguous. Trimming cost V 1 base and J 2 bases, with 17 bases left between them. The CDR3 loop spans 17 amino acids. CDR1 SNHLY and CDR2 FYNNEI come from the germline V gene. CDR3 nucleotides: TGTGCCAGCAGTGAAGTAGCTGGGGTGGCCCCCAACTATGGCTACACCTTC. Its translation is CASSEVAGVAPNYGYTF.

The gene calls are TRBV10-3 and TRBJ2-1; 10 nucleotides align to TRBD2. The CDR3 runs to 19 residues. With V trimmed by 1 base and J by 2 bases, 11 bases remained unmatched. Germline V gives CDR1 ENHRY, CDR2 SYGVKD. Here the CDR3 DNA reads TGTGCCATCAGTGAGTTGTGGGCTAGCGGGGGTCCCCCCTACAATGAGCAGTTCTTC. Translation gives CAISELWASGGPPYNEQFF.

Regarding this clonotype: This could be a read error, since a much larger clone is one nucleotide away. The chain carries TRBV28 and TRBJ1-2; perhaps TRBD1 as D (5 bases). V was clipped by 5 bases and J by 8 bases, with 18 bases between them. Germline V gene sequence: CDR1 MDHEN, CDR2 SYDVKM. The CDR3 spans 14 residues. The CDR3 spells CASSETARGWGYTF. The CDR3 DNA reads TGTGCCAGCAGTGAAACAGCTAGGGGATGGGGCTACACCTTC.

This clonotype was recorded many times. This sequence joins TRBV2 and TRBJ2-7; D gene ambiguous. Per germline, CDR1 SNHLY and CDR2 FYNNEI. This CDR3 region has 11 residues. The V and J ends lost 2 bases and 4 bases respectively, with 3 bases between them. The CDR3 protein is CASSEIYEQYF. CDR3 sequence (DNA): TGTGCCAGCAGTGAAATTTACGAGCAGTACTTC.

This clonotype showed up many times. At one end the junction does not follow the germline gene, possibly because of a read error. The V call is TRBV5-1, the J call TRBJ2-3; D gene uncertain. The CDR3 length is 11 residues. Germline V CDR1 and CDR2: SGHRS, YFSETQ. The CDR3 DNA follows: TGTGCCAGCAGTTTCACAGATACGCAGTATTTT. It encodes CASSFTDTQYF.

This clonotype was seen a single time. The chain has TRBV7-6 and TRBJ2-7; D may correspond to TRBD1 or TRBD2 (5 bases each). The CDR3 sequence is 17 residues long. V lost 0 bases and J 5 bases, leaving 20 bases between the germline ends. CDR1 SGHVS and CDR2 FNYEAQ come from the germline V gene. In nucleotides, the CDR3 is TGTGCCAGCAGCTTAGCCTTCAGGTCCAGGGTGGGGGACGAGCAGTACGTC. Amino acids: CASSLAFRSRVGDEQYV.

This clonotype was picked up many times. The chain carries TRBV6-1 and TRBJ1-2, with D uncertain. This CDR3 region has 19 residues. The V end lost 1 base, the J end lost 1 base, and 22 bases lay between the germline ends. CDR1 is MNHNS and CDR2 is SASEGT in the germline V gene. CDR3 nucleotides: TGTGCCAGCAGTGAAGGCCGGGGTCTACGGACCGAGGGTAACTATGGCTACACCTTC. Residues: CASSEGRGLRTEGNYGYTF.

The table lists this clonotype with many counts. This chain uses TRBV7-3 with TRBJ2-3, with 8 positions matching TRBD2. After removal of 5 bases from V and 0 bases from J, the junction contained 4 bases not matched to a gene. The V gene's germline CDR1 is SGHTA and CDR2 FQGTGA. The CDR3 consists of 15 residues. Written as DNA, the CDR3 is TGTGCCAGCAGCCGGTCTAGCGGGAGCACAGATACGCAGTATTTT. Its translation is CASSRSSGSTDTQYF.

The table lists this clonotype with many counts. This sequence joins TRBV30 and TRBJ2-1, with no clear D. V lost 0 bases and J lost 4, with 10 bases in between. The CDR3 contains 14 residues. Germline V gene lookup returns CDR1 GTSNPN and CDR2 SVGIG (reference sequence). CDR3 bases: TGTGCCTGGAGTGTAGAGTGGGGTTACAATGAGCAGTTCTTC. It is translated as CAWSVEWGYNEQFF. Drawing the rest from reference TRBV30 and TRBJ2-1, the complete variable domain is SQTIHQWPATLVQPVGSPLSLECTVEGTSNPNLYWYRQAAGRGLQLLFYSVGIGQISSEVPQNLSASRPQDRQFILSSKKLLLSDSGFYLCAWSVEWGYNEQFFGPGTRLTVL.

V is TRBV6-9 and J is TRBJ2-5; TRBD1 matches 9 bases. CDR3 size: 14 residues. The J segment lost 7 bases and the V segment lost 2 bases, leaving 5 bases of the junction unmatched. Germline CDR1 is MNHGY and CDR2 is SVAAGI. As DNA, the CDR3 is TGTGCCAGCAGTTATCGGGGACAGGGATGGACCCAGTACTTC. Residues: CASSYRGQGWTQYF.

In this sample, this clonotype turned up a few times. The rearrangement links TRBV10-3 to TRBJ2-1, with D possibly TRBD2 on 6 matching bases. Looked up from germline, CDR1 is ENHRY and CDR2 is SYGVKD. The CDR3 consists of 12 residues. The V end lost 8 bases, the J end lost 8 bases, and 13 bases lay between the germline ends. The CDR3 region is CAILTSQDEQFF. The DNA of the CDR3 is TGTGCCATCTTGACTAGTCAGGATGAGCAGTTCTTC.

The chain joins TRBV19 to TRBJ1-5; D perhaps matches TRBD1 (5 bases). This CDR3 contains 16 residues. From germline, CDR1 is LNHDA and CDR2 SQIVND (reference sequence). V was shortened by 2 bases and J by 5 bases, with 16 bases between the two germline ends. This chain's CDR3 is CASSITGTPQYQPQHF. CDR3 DNA sequence: TGTGCCAGTAGTATAACCGGGACCCCCCAGTATCAGCCCCAGCATTTT.

This clonotype has a count of ten or more. The gene calls are TRBV27 and TRBJ2-7; 11 nucleotides line up with TRBD2. The CDR3 extends over 16 amino acids. Unmatched junction bases numbered 9, after V lost 5 bases and J lost 3 bases. The germline V gene has CDR1 MNHEY and CDR2 SMNVEV (reference sequence). The CDR3 DNA reads as TGTGCCAGCAGTCCCCTACTAGCGGGAGCGTTCTACGAGCAGTACTTC. It encodes CASSPLLAGAFYEQYF.

The sample holds many counts of this clonotype. The chain combines TRBV12-3 or TRBV12-4 with TRBJ2-1; possible D gene TRBD2, 6 bases. The CDR3 length is 15 residues. With 7 bases removed from V and 6 bases from J, the gap between germline ends came to 19 bases. The CDR3 DNA reads as TGTGCCAGCAACCCGGGACTCAATTTTGGCAATGAGCAGTTCTTC. It yields the protein CASNPGLNFGNEQFF.

This clonotype was seen only a few times. The chain joins TRBV7-3 to TRBJ2-7, with D unclear. The CDR3 runs 12 residues. Germline assignment: CDR1 SGHTA and CDR2 FQGTGA. The germline V and J ends were trimmed by 5 bases and 7 bases, with 12 bases remaining between them. CDR3 sequence (DNA): TGTGCCAGCAGCCCACGGCTGGGGGAGCAGTACTTC. Its translation is CASSPRLGEQYF.

This clonotype was found a few times. The chain joins TRBV10-3 to TRBJ1-1; D remains unclear. The germline CDR1 and CDR2 sequences are ENHRY and SYGVKD. Between the trimmed V and J ends, which lost 1 base and 6 bases, there was a span of 9 bases. The CDR3 has 13 residues. CDR3 bases: TGTGCCATCAGTGAGTATGAGGTTTCTGAAGCTTTCTTT. Its translation is CAISEYEVSEAFF.

This clonotype has at least ten counts. The CDR3 nucleotides read TGTGCCAGCAGCCACCGACTAGCGGGAGGACGGCAAGAGACCCAGTACTTC. Protein product: CASSHRLAGGRQETQYF. The V and J genes are TRBV12-3 or TRBV12-4 and TRBJ2-5; 13 bases fit TRBD2. The CDR3 runs to 17 residues. Trimming cost V 6 bases and J 2 bases; bases outside gene matches: 9.

This clonotype was seen at least ten times. V and J are TRBV3-1 and TRBJ2-7, with TRBD2 as a possible D gene (5 bases). The CDR3 is 15 residues long. Per the germline V gene, CDR1 is LGHDT and CDR2 is YNNKEL (reference sequence). V shed 4 bases and J shed 3 bases, with 16 bases lying between them. The CDR3 nucleotides are TGTGCCAGCAGCCCTCCGGGGTTAATCGGCTACGAGCAGTACTTC. Translation gives CASSPPGLIGYEQYF.

In its sample, this clonotype was seen a few times. This chain uses TRBV12-3 or TRBV12-4 with TRBJ2-3; TRBD1 is a possible D gene (6 bases). Trimming shortened V by 1 base and J by 0 bases, and 14 bases separated the two germline ends. The CDR3 extends over 17 amino acids. CDR3 sequence (DNA): TGTGCCAGCAGTTTAGGAGGACAGTTTCCTAGCACAGATACGCAGTATTTT. Translating gives CASSLGGQFPSTDTQYF.

The chain employs TRBV7-9 and TRBJ2-2; D unresolved. The CDR3 is made up of 15 amino acids. V shed 5 bases and J shed 0 bases, with 10 bases lying between them. CDR1 is SEHNR and CDR2 is FQNEAQ in the germline V gene (reference sequence). In DNA form, the CDR3 reads TGTGCCAGCAGCCTTTTAGACGCGAACACCGGGGAGCTGTTTTTT. Amino acids: CASSLLDANTGELFF.

This clonotype was counted many times. The chain has TRBV11-2 and TRBJ1-4; D might be TRBD1 (6 bases). This CDR3 comprises 16 residues. In germline, CDR1 is SGHAT, CDR2 FQNNGV. Trimming removed 4 bases from V and 4 bases from J, with 16 bases in between. CDR3 region: CASSSLQGSLNEKLFF. CDR3 bases: TGTGCCAGCAGCTCGCTACAGGGCTCTCTTAATGAAAAACTGTTTTTT. Looking up the rest from reference TRBV11-2 and TRBJ1-4 gives the full variable domain: EAGVAQSPRYKIIEKRQSVAFWCNPISGHATLYWYQQILGQGPKLLIQFQNNGVVDDSQLPKDRFSAERLKGVDSTLKIQPAKLEDSAVYLCASSSLQGSLNEKLFFGSGTQLSVL.